This T cell receptor beta chain appears in the sequencing data of a study of blood T cell repertoires in COVID-19. Study background: Nucleic acid was either cDNA or gDNA, and it came from T cells, B-cell-depleted T cells, or PBMCs.

Authors' data handling: Nucleated cell counts were estimated from reference gene primer amplification. Clones were read by immunoSEQ multiplex PCR, and TCRdb kept only the in-frame ones, dropping some. V and J calls and clone size are as listed in that table; D and trimming were resolved from the DNA. Of around 270,000 clones listed, roughly 89% are singletons. The CDR3 spans 14 residues. V shed 2 bases and J shed 2 bases, with 10 bases lying between them. Germline V gene sequence: CDR1 MNHEY, CDR2 SVGAGI. The V and J genes are TRBV6-5 and TRBJ2-7, with a weak D call TRBD2 (6 bases). Sequenced input: peripheral blood. The source of this sequence is a woman between 35 and 50 years old who had recovered from COVID-19. The CDR3 coding sequence is TGTGCCAGCAGTTACGCTGGGACTCCCTACGAGCAGTACTTC. Translating it yields CASSYAGTPYEQYF.